Shown below are 17 T cell receptor beta chains from a single sample sequenced in a study of T-cell reconstitution after alpha-beta-depleted transplantation in children. The TCRbeta library was prepared with unique molecular identifiers. MiXCR, run by TCRdb on the PCR reads, gives a single entry per CDR3 protein. Of about a million distinct CDR3 sequences in the sample, 25% to 35% are singletons; the top ten hold around 30%. Here the sequenced sample was PBMCs, mostly from graft donor cells, taken 360 days after TCRalphabeta/CD19-depleted stem cell transplant. The receptors originated from a boy younger than two who had a stem cell transplant for SCID, so the T cells may come from the graft donor.

The rearrangement joins TRBV12-3 or TRBV12-4 to TRBJ1-4; D unclear. Trimming cost V 5 bases and J 0 bases, with 10 bases left between them. The CDR3 length is 15 residues. For the CDR3, the DNA is TGTGCCAGCAGTCCTGATACGGCAACTAATGAAAAACTGTTTTTT. Protein sequence: CASSPDTATNEKLFF.

This clonotype occurred a few times. The chain is built from TRBV12-3 or TRBV12-4 and TRBJ1-1; weak D call: TRBD1 (5 bases). The CDR3 is 12 amino acids. The ends were cut back, 8 bases at V and 8 bases at J, with 15 bases in the middle. CDR3: CASALGAGEAFF. CDR3 nucleotides: TGTGCCAGCGCCCTTGGGGCAGGGGAAGCTTTCTTT.

This clonotype was picked up a small number of times. This sequence joins TRBV11-2 and TRBJ1-2; D may be TRBD1 (5 bases). CDR3 length equals 14 residues. V dropped 0 bases and J dropped 7 bases, with 12 bases sitting between them. CDR1 and CDR2 from the germline V gene are SGHAT and FQNNGV. CDR3 protein: CASSLDGGVVGYTF. The CDR3, as DNA: TGTGCCAGCAGCTTAGATGGGGGGGTTGTTGGCTACACCTTC.

This clonotype came up a few times. CDR3 residues: CSASSGLGRGTDTQYF. In nucleotides, the CDR3 is TGCAGTGCTAGCTCGGGTCTGGGCAGGGGTACAGATACGCAGTATTTT. The chain joins TRBV20-1 to TRBJ2-3; D might be TRBD1 (6 bases). The V end was cut by 3 bases, the J end by 3 bases, with 19 bases between. The germline V gene has CDR1 DFQATT and CDR2 SNEGSKA (reference sequence). This CDR3 is built from 16 residues.

The rearrangement uses TRBV5-1 and TRBJ2-1, with 7 nucleotides matching TRBD2. Germline assignment: CDR1 SGHRS and CDR2 YFSETQ. Trimming cost V 2 bases and J 5 bases; bases outside gene matches: 7. The CDR3 is 15 residues long. The CDR3 DNA is TGCGCCAGCAGCTTACTAGCGATGGGAAACAATGAGCAGTTCTTC. This codes for CASSLLAMGNNEQFF.

In its sample, this clonotype was seen a few times. This chain links TRBV4-1 with TRBJ1-3, with D hard to call. Germline-derived CDR1 and CDR2 are MGHRA and YSYEKL. Trimming took 1 base from V and 4 from J, leaving 14 bases between them. This CDR3 is 16 amino acids long. Here the CDR3 DNA reads TGCGCCAGCAGCCAAGGGGCGGAAACCCCAGGAAACACCATATATTTT. Translated: CASSQGAETPGNTIYF.

The chain is built from TRBV6-2 or TRBV6-3 and TRBJ1-1, with a tentative D call TRBD1 (5 bases). CDR1 MNHEY and CDR2 SVGEGT come from the germline V gene. V dropped 6 bases and J dropped 4 bases, with 12 bases sitting between them. The CDR3 has 13 residues. CDR3 DNA: TGTGCCAGCAGCTATATAAGGGGCACTGAAGCTTTCTTT. It is translated as CASSYIRGTEAFF.

The chain carries TRBV5-1 and TRBJ1-2; 8 nucleotides agree with TRBD1. Germline CDR1 and CDR2: SGHRS and YFSETQ. With 4 bases clipped from V and 2 bases from J, the junction kept 7 bases outside the gene matches. This CDR3 comprises 15 residues. The CDR3 coding sequence is TGCGCCAGCAGCAAGGGACAGGCCCCCAACTATGGCTACACCTTC. This sequence encodes CASSKGQAPNYGYTF.

This clonotype was seen a handful of times. The CDR3 region has the DNA TGCAGTGCTAGTTCGGGGCATACCAAAAACATTCAGTACTTC. It yields the protein CSASSGHTKNIQYF. This chain uses TRBV20-1 with TRBJ2-4; D possibly matches TRBD1 or TRBD2 (5 bases each). Germline V CDR1 and CDR2: DFQATT, SNEGSKA (reference sequence). Trimming removed 3 bases from V and 2 bases from J, with 11 bases in between. The CDR3 is 14 amino acids.

V gene TRBV20-1 combines with J gene TRBJ2-1; TRBD2 agrees at 12 bases. This CDR3 is built from 17 residues. The trim removed 1 base at V and 2 bases at J, leaving 6 bases unmatched. From germline, CDR1 is DFQATT and CDR2 SNEGSKA (reference sequence). In nucleotides, the CDR3 is TGCAGTGCTAGAGGGAGCCTAGCGGGGGGGCCCTACAATGAGCAGTTCTTC. Translated: CSARGSLAGGPYNEQFF.

The sample holds a few counts of this clonotype. The chain uses TRBV7-2 and TRBJ2-5, with 14 bases identical to TRBD2. The germline CDR1 and CDR2 sequences are SGHTA and FQGNSA. This CDR3 spans 15 amino acids. The V and J ends lost 5 bases and 5 bases, in that order; junction bases with no gene match: 4. The DNA of the CDR3 is TGTGCCAGCAGCCCGACTAGCGGGGGGGCGGAGACCCAGTACTTC. Translation: CASSPTSGGAETQYF.

This chain connects TRBV4-1 to TRBJ2-5, with no clear D. Trimming cost V 1 base and J 2 bases, with 23 bases left between them. There are 19 residues in the CDR3. CDR1 is MGHRA and CDR2 is YSYEKL in the germline V gene. CDR3 sequence reads: CASSQVFQYLQYHQETQYF. For the CDR3, the DNA is TGCGCCAGCAGCCAAGTATTTCAGTACTTACAATACCATCAAGAGACCCAGTACTTC.

The chain combines TRBV4-1 with TRBJ1-6; 10 nucleotides line up with TRBD1. Germline V gives CDR1 MGHRA, CDR2 YSYEKL. V was clipped by 0 bases and J by 7 bases; unmatched bases: 6. The CDR3 is 17 amino acids. CDR3 sequence: CASSQDFPGQGNSPLHF. The CDR3 DNA reads as TGCGCCAGCAGCCAAGACTTCCCGGGACAGGGGAATTCACCCCTCCACTTT.

This clonotype came up a few times. The chain carries TRBV3-1 and TRBJ2-1, with 7 bases aligning to TRBD2. V shed 1 base, J shed 5 bases, and the junction held 5 bases outside the gene matches. This CDR3 is 15 amino acids long. The germline V gene has CDR1 LGHDT and CDR2 YNNKEL (reference sequence). The CDR3 nucleotides are TGTGCCAGCAGCCAAGGGCGGACTAGGAACAATGAGCAGTTCTTC. It is translated as CASSQGRTRNNEQFF.

The chain joins TRBV19 to TRBJ1-5, with D hard to call. Germline loops: CDR1 LNHDA, CDR2 SQIVND (reference sequence). CDR3 length: 11 residues. Trimming shortened V by 5 bases and J by 9 bases, and 8 bases separated the two germline ends. Written as DNA, the CDR3 is TGTGCCAGTAGTGCCGGTCGGCCCCAGCATTTT. It encodes CASSAGRPQHF.

This clonotype has only a few counts. The chain couples TRBV6-5 to TRBJ1-3; 7 bases fit TRBD1. Germline CDR1 reads MNHEY; CDR2 reads SVGAGI. The CDR3 loop spans 16 amino acids. V trimming: 6 bases; J trimming: 4 bases; junction bases outside the gene matches: 12. The DNA for the CDR3 is TGTGCCAGCAGCCGTACTATCGGGACAGCCGGAAACACCATATATTTT. Translating gives CASSRTIGTAGNTIYF.

The rearrangement joins TRBV3-1 to TRBJ2-3; D is perhaps TRBD1 (6 bases). The CDR3 totals 16 residues. From germline, CDR1 is LGHDT and CDR2 YNNKEL (reference sequence). Trimming took off 4 bases at V and 2 bases at J, with 16 bases between the two ends. The CDR3 bases are TGTGCCAGCAGCCCAGATGACAGGTTCCCCACAGATACGCAGTATTTT. Translation: CASSPDDRFPTDTQYF.